This entry lists 7 T cell receptor beta chains sequenced from one sample in a study of blood T cell repertoires in COVID-19. The method was immunoSEQ multiplex PCR; TCRdb's version includes in-frame clones alone and lacks a portion of them. The sample consists of about 170,000 clones, around nine tenths of them appearing once. The sequenced sample consisted of peripheral blood. These receptors came from an older man with acute or convalescent COVID-19.

The chain carries TRBV21-1 and TRBJ2-1; no DNA check was done on the table's D call, TRBD2. TRBV21-1 is designated a pseudogene. There are 17 residues in the CDR3. The CDR3 reads CASSPNALAGQYNEQFF. Written as DNA, the CDR3 is TGTGCCAGCAGCCCAAATGCACTAGCGGGGCAGTACAATGAGCAGTTCTTC.

The CDR3 spells CASTSPGQETQYF. The DNA of the CDR3 is TGCGCCAGCACGTCCCCAGGGCAAGAGACCCAGTACTTC. The chain is built from TRBV5-1 and TRBJ2-5; TRBD1 might be the D (5 bases). V lost 6 bases and J 2 bases, leaving 11 bases between the germline ends. CDR3 length: 13 amino acids. Germline values: CDR1 SGHRS, CDR2 YFSETQ.

This rearrangement joins TRBV25-1 to TRBJ2-2; 9 nucleotides line up with TRBD2. The V segment lost 10 bases and the J segment 8 bases; nucleotides outside the gene matches: 8. This CDR3 comprises 13 residues. From germline, CDR1 is MGHDK and CDR2 SYGVNS. The CDR3, as DNA: TGTGCCACCCTAGCGGGGCCCTGGGGGGAGCTGTTTTTT. It codes for CATLAGPWGELFF.

The count of this clone is one. This chain uses TRBV7-2 with TRBJ2-7, with 9 nucleotides matching TRBD1. Per germline, CDR1 SGHTA and CDR2 FQGNSA. Unmatched junction bases numbered 7, after V lost 4 bases and J lost 3 bases. CDR3 size: 15 residues. The CDR3 sequence is CASSSGQGIDYEQYF. As DNA, the CDR3 is TGTGCCAGCAGCTCGGGACAGGGAATTGACTACGAGCAGTACTTC.

This clone was observed a handful of times. V is TRBV4-2 and J is TRBJ1-4; D is undetermined. Germline V gene data show CDR1 as LGHNA and CDR2 as YNFKEQ. The CDR3 runs to 17 residues. Trimming took off 4 bases at V and 0 bases at J, with 15 bases between the two ends. The CDR3 is CASSLKVTPATNEKLFF. In DNA, the CDR3 is TGTGCCAGCAGCCTGAAAGTTACTCCTGCAACTAATGAAAAACTGTTTTTT.

V and J are TRBV6-1 and TRBJ1-5; D is perhaps TRBD1 (6 bases). With 1 base removed from V and 7 bases from J, the gap between germline ends came to 17 bases. This CDR3 contains 16 residues. Germline assignment: CDR1 MNHNS and CDR2 SASEGT. CDR3 sequence: CASSEVIRGNGQPQHF. DNA for the CDR3: TGTGCCAGCAGTGAAGTTATTAGGGGGAACGGGCAGCCCCAGCATTTT.

This clone occurred once. The V call is TRBV5-1, the J call TRBJ2-7; 8 bases agree with TRBD1. V was pared by 2 bases and J by 3 bases, with 4 bases of the junction left unmatched. Germline V gene sequence: CDR1 SGHRS, CDR2 YFSETQ. The CDR3 spans 14 residues. The CDR3 here is CASSLQGGIYEQYF. The CDR3 DNA is TGCGCCAGCAGCTTACAGGGGGGCATCTACGAGCAGTACTTC.